This T cell receptor beta chain was documented in a study of CD8+CD57+ T cells in acquired aplastic anemia. In the study overall: Mean DNA quantity obtained from sorted CD4+ and CD8+ cells was 3 to 3.5 ug.

This clonotype has only a few counts. As yet, its antigen is unknown. The germline gives CDR1 LGHNA, CDR2 YSLEER. V shed 1 base and J shed 0 bases, with 7 bases lying between them. The CDR3 runs 16 residues. TCR beta VDJ and CDR3 were profiled, and genomic DNA was the template. Each CDR3 protein is one row after TCRdb ran MiXCR on the reads. In the table there are around 190,000 distinct CDR3 sequences, over 55% of which are singletons. Points from the study as a whole: Simpson's diversity of CD8+ cells was not significantly different in patients compared with controls. Patients had around 30 CD8+ CDR3 sequences in common with controls (the shared set).

This sequence was found in a human donor in good health. What was sequenced was sorted CD4+, CD8+, or CD8+CD57+ T cells (not recorded which) from PBMCs. The chain has TRBV4-3 and TRBJ2-6; D gene unclear. This chain's CDR3 is CASSQGGGSGANVLTF. The CDR3, as DNA: TGCGCCAGCAGCCAAGGAGGCGGCTCTGGGGCCAACGTCCTGACTTTC.